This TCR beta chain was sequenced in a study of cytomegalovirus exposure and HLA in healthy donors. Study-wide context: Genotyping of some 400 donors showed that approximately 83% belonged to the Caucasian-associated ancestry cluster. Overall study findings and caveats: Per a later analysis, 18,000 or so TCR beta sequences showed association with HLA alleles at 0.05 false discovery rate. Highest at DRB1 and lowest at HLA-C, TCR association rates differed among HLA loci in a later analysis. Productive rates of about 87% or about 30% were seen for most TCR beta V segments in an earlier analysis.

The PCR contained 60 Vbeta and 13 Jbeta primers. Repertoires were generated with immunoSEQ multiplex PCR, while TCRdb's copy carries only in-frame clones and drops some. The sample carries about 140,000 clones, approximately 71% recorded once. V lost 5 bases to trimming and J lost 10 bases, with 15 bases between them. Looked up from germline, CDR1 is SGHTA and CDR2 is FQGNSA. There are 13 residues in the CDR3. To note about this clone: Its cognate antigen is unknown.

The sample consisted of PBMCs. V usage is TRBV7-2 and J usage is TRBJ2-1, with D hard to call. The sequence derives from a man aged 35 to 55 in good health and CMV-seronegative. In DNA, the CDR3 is TGTGCCAGCAGCCCCGTTATCCCAGCGGAGCAGTTCTTC. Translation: CASSPVIPAEQFF.